These T cell receptor beta chains were read from a single sample in a study of shared clonotypes between healthy human individuals. Here immunoSEQ multiplex PCR was the method, and the copy in TCRdb shows in-frame clones only, minus some. The profile shows about 2.4 million clones, approximately 93% of them singletons. The sequenced sample was naive CD4+ T cells from PBMCs. These receptors all come from a man aged 18 to 30 in good health. Some clones in this sample may be carry-over from other donors' samples. Each CDR3 is given with its conserved first and last residue. D genes are given only for firm matches. Not all rows give a size; the values are once, few, many and, for expanded clones, a class.

clone_size d_call j_call v_call cdr3_nt cdr3_aa
. TRBD1 TRBJ2-2 TRBV27 TGTGCCAGCAGTTTCCGGGACAGGGCGGGCACCGGGGAGCTGTTTTTT CASSFRDRAGTGELFF
. TRBD2 TRBJ2-1 TRBV18 TGTGCCAGCTCACCCCCGGGAGGATCGGGCAATGAGCAGTTCTTC CASSPPGGSGNEQFF
. . TRBJ1-5 TRBV28 TGTGCCAGCAGTTTAGAACAGGCCTATAGCAATCAGCCCCAGCATTTT CASSLEQAYSNQPQHF
. . TRBJ2-3 TRBV6-5 TGTGCCAGCAGTTACTCCCGCCGGCGGGCCACAGATACGCAGTATTTT CASSYSRRRATDTQYF
. . TRBJ2-7 TRBV4-1 TGCGCCAGCAGCCGGAACCGGGACACGAGCTCCTACGAGCAGTACTTC CASSRNRDTSSYEQYF
. TRBD1 TRBJ2-5 TRBV5-3 TGTGCCAGAAGCTTGTTGTTCGGGACAGGCGGTGAAGAGCAGTACTTC CARSLLFGTGGEEQYF
. . TRBJ1-3 TRBV2 TGTGCCAGCAGTGAAACCCGAGGGGGTACCGGAAACACTATATATTTT CASSETRGGTGNTIYF
. . TRBJ1-1 TRBV28 TGTGCCAGCAGTCCAGGGCCCTTGAACACTGAAGCTTTCTTT CASSPGPLNTEAFF
few TRBD1 TRBJ1-1 TRBV7-9 TGTGCCAGCAGCTTAGACAGGGGGAACACTGAAGCTTTCTTT CASSLDRGNTEAFF
. . TRBJ1-1 TRBV28 TGTGCCAGCAGTCGGGGGGGGATGAACACTGAAGCTTTCTTT CASSRGGMNTEAFF
. . TRBJ2-1 TRBV2 TGTGCCAGCAGTGACCGGGACTGGTCATATGAGCAGTTCTTC CASSDRDWSYEQFF
. TRBD2 TRBJ2-7 TRBV15 TGTGCCACCAGCAGAGCGCGACTAGCGGGAGGGGATTTTAGCTCCTACGAGCAGTACTTC CATSRARLAGGDFSSYEQYF
. . TRBJ2-5 TRBV28 TGTGCCAGCAGTTTAACAGGATCACAAGAGACCCAGTACTTC CASSLTGSQETQYF
. TRBD1 TRBJ2-2 TRBV19 TGTGCCAGTAGGTCCAAGGGGACAGCCCGTACCGGGGAGCTGTTTTTT CASRSKGTARTGELFF
. . TRBJ2-3 TRBV5-1 TGCGCCAGCAGCTTGGGGAGTAAGGGATTCACAGATACGCAGTATTTT CASSLGSKGFTDTQYF
. . TRBJ1-5 TRBV7-6 TGTGCCAGCAGCTTAGCGCCCAGGGATCAGCCCCAGCATTTT CASSLAPRDQPQHF
. TRBD2 TRBJ2-1 TRBV5-1 TGCGCCAGCAGTCTCGCGTATTTTACTAGCGGGAGGGCCGGTGAGCAGTTCTTC CASSLAYFTSGRAGEQFF
. . TRBJ2-2 TRBV6-1 TGTGCCAGCCGGATTGCCTACCAGAACACCGGGGAGCTGTTTTTT CASRIAYQNTGELFF
few . TRBJ1-5 TRBV9 TGTGCCAGCAGCGTAGACGGATCCCAGCCCCAGCATTTT CASSVDGSQPQHF
. . TRBJ2-3 TRBV6-5 TGTGCCAGCAGTCAAAGCACAGATACGCAGTATTTT CASSQSTDTQYF
. . TRBJ2-2 TRBV19 TGTGCCAGTAGTCCCCAGGGACCCCTCGGCGGCAACGCCGGGGAGCTGTTTTTT CASSPQGPLGGNAGELFF
. . TRBJ1-5 TRBV5-8 TGTGCCAGCAGCCGCAGGCAATCCAATCAGCCCCAGCATTTT CASSRRQSNQPQHF
. TRBD1 TRBJ2-5 TRBV2 TGTGCCAGCGGGGGGCAGGGGGCCCCACAAGAGACCCAGTACTTC CASGGQGAPQETQYF
. . TRBJ1-2 TRBV19 TGTGCCAGTAGTCCAGACAGGAACAAAGGCTACACCTTC CASSPDRNKGYTF
once TRBD2 TRBJ2-2 TRBV18 TGTGCCAGCTCACCACCTACGACTAGCCCCGGGGAGCTGTTTTTT CASSPPTTSPGELFF
. TRBD2 TRBJ2-7 TRBV18 TGTGCCAGCTCACCACCTACTAGCGGGAGCTACGAGCAGTACTTC CASSPPTSGSYEQYF
. TRBD1 TRBJ2-1 TRBV6-1 TGTGCCAGCAGTGAAAGACAGGGTCTCTACAATGAGCAGTTCTTC CASSERQGLYNEQFF
few . TRBJ1-1 TRBV7-3 TGTGCCAGCAGTACGGGGCCGAACACTGAAGCTTTCTTT CASSTGPNTEAFF
. . TRBJ2-6 TRBV2 TGTGCCAGCAGTGAAGTTAGGGTCGGGGCCAACGTCCTGACTTTC CASSEVRVGANVLTF
. . TRBJ2-3 TRBV6-1 TGTGCCAGCAGTCCCGGGGCCTTCGCAGATACGCAGTATTTT CASSPGAFADTQYF
. . TRBJ2-1 TRBV5-1 TGCGCCAGCAGCTTGGCGGTCAGACACAATGAGCAGTTCTTC CASSLAVRHNEQFF
. TRBD2 TRBJ2-1 TRBV28 TGTGCCAGCACCGGGGGGGGACTAGCTCGAAATGAGCAGTTCTTC CASTGGGLARNEQFF
. TRBD1 TRBJ1-4 TRBV6-5 TGTGCCAGCAGGAAACGGACAGGGGGGAGCGAAAAACTGTTTTTT CASRKRTGGSEKLFF
. TRBD1 TRBJ2-2 TRBV5-1 TGCGCCAGCAGCCAGACAGGGATTATCGGGGAGCTGTTTTTT CASSQTGIIGELFF
. . TRBJ2-2 TRBV2 TGTGCCAGCAGTGAAAAGGAAAGGGCCACCGGGGAGCTGTTTTTT CASSEKERATGELFF
. . TRBJ2-1 TRBV6-4 TGTGCCAGCAGTGGCTGGGGCCCCCCCCGGCGGGGTGAGCAGTTCTTC CASSGWGPPRRGEQFF
. . TRBJ1-4 TRBV28 TGTGCCAGCAGTTTGTCAGGGGCAAGAGAAAAACTGTTTTTT CASSLSGAREKLFF
. TRBD2 TRBJ2-3 TRBV7-2 TGTGCCAGCAGCTCGGTAGCGGGAGGGGCCGGGGATACGCAGTATTTT CASSSVAGGAGDTQYF
. TRBD1 TRBJ1-1 TRBV4-3 TGCGCCAGCAGCCACGGACAGGGTAGGTACGACACTGAAGCTTTCTTT CASSHGQGRYDTEAFF
. . TRBJ2-7 TRBV5-1 TGCGCCAGCAGCCGGGTACAGGGACCACTCTACGAGCAGTACTTC CASSRVQGPLYEQYF
once . TRBJ1-1 TRBV28 TGTGCCAGCATTGGGGCGGGGTCGCGAACTGAAGCTTTCTTT CASIGAGSRTEAFF
few . TRBJ2-7 TRBV5-1 TGCGCCAGCAGCCCACAGGGACAAGGGCCGGGGGAGCAGTACTTC CASSPQGQGPGEQYF
. TRBD1 TRBJ1-1 TRBV7-8 TGTGCCAGCAGCTCCCCCGGGACAGCAATGAACACTGAAGCTTTCTTT CASSSPGTAMNTEAFF
. . TRBJ2-2 TRBV11-3 TGTGCCAGCAGGAGGGGCACCGGGGAGCTGTTTTTT CASRRGTGELFF